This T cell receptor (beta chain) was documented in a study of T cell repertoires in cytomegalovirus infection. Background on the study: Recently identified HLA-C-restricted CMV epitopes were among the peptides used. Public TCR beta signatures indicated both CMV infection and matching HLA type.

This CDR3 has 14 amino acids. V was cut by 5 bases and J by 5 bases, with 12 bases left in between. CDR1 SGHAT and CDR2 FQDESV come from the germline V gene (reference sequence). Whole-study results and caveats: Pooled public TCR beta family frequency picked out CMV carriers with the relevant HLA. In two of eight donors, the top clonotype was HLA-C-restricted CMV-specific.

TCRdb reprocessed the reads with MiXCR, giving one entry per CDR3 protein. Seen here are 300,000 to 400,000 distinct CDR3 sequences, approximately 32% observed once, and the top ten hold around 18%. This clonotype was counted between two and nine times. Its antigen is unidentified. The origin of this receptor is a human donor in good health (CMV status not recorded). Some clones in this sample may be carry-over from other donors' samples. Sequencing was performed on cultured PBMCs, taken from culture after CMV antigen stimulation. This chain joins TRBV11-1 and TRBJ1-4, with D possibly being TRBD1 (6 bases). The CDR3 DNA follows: TGTGCCAGCAGCCAGGGACACCAGAATGAAAAACTGTTTTTT. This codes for CASSQGHQNEKLFF.